One and the same sample provided the 21 T cell receptor beta chains below, sequenced in a study of blood T cell repertoires in COVID-19. Repertoires were generated with immunoSEQ multiplex PCR, while TCRdb's copy carries only in-frame clones and drops some. The sample records hundreds of thousands of clones, approximately 91% being singletons. The sequenced sample consisted of peripheral blood. The receptors were sampled from a woman aged 70-85 years with COVID-19, enrolled during active disease.

The chain uses TRBV10-3 and TRBJ1-2; D might be TRBD1 (5 bases). The V and J ends lost 5 bases and 2 bases respectively, with 6 bases between them. Germline loops: CDR1 ENHRY, CDR2 SYGVKD. The CDR3 spans 12 residues. This chain's CDR3 is CAISRGNYGYTF. Written as DNA, the CDR3 is TGTGCCATCAGTAGGGGAAACTATGGCTACACCTTC.

The chain combines TRBV3-1 (or the pseudogene TRBV3-2) with TRBJ1-6; 8 nucleotides match TRBD1. The V and J ends lost 4 bases and 9 bases, in that order; junction bases with no gene match: 8. This CDR3 spans 15 amino acids. In germline, CDR1 is LGHDT, CDR2 YNNKEL (reference sequence). The CDR3 sequence is CASSPQTGEGSPLHF. CDR3 in DNA: TGTGCCAGCAGCCCTCAGACAGGGGAGGGTTCACCCCTCCACTTT.

The chain has TRBV4-1 and TRBJ1-3; 9 nucleotides match TRBD1. CDR3 length: 17 residues. V dropped 1 base and J dropped 2; count of bases not matched to a gene: 6. The germline V gene encodes CDR1 MGHRA and CDR2 YSYEKL. The CDR3 nucleotides read TGCGCCAGCAGCCAAGGGACCGGGACAGGGACTGGAAACACCATATATTTT. It translates to CASSQGTGTGTGNTIYF.

The chain has TRBV2 and TRBJ2-7; D remains unclear. From germline, CDR1 is SNHLY and CDR2 FYNNEI. V lost 0 bases to trimming and J lost 2 bases, with 5 bases between them. The CDR3 contains 13 residues. CDR3 in amino acids: CASSEAPAYEQYF. The CDR3 nucleotides are TGTGCCAGCAGTGAAGCTCCAGCCTACGAGCAGTACTTC. Variable domain in full (rest from reference TRBV2 and TRBJ2-7): EPEVTQTPSHQVTQMGQEVILRCVPISNHLYFYWYRQILGQKVEFLVSFYNNEISEKSEIFDDQFSVERPDGSNFTLKIRSTKLEDSAMYFCASSEAPAYEQYFGPGTRLTVT.

The CDR3 coding sequence is TGTGCCATCAGTGATGCCGGGACAGGCGTTAACTATGGCTACACCTTC. It specifies CAISDAGTGVNYGYTF. The chain combines TRBV10-3 with TRBJ1-2, with 8 nucleotides matching TRBD1. J gave up 1 base and V 3 bases, and 7 bases lay outside the gene matches. The germline gives CDR1 ENHRY, CDR2 SYGVKD. The CDR3 totals 16 residues.

The rearrangement joins TRBV11-2 to TRBJ2-7, with 8 nucleotides matching TRBD2. CDR3 length: 16 amino acids. V was pared by 2 bases and J by 2 bases, with 8 bases of the junction left unmatched. Germline V gene data show CDR1 as SGHAT and CDR2 as FQNNGV. The CDR3 loop reads CASSLILADHTYEQYF. In nucleotides, the CDR3 is TGTGCCAGCAGCTTAATACTAGCGGACCACACCTACGAGCAGTACTTC. Based on the CDR3 plus reference TRBV11-2 and TRBJ2-7, the full variable domain is EAGVAQSPRYKIIEKRQSVAFWCNPISGHATLYWYQQILGQGPKLLIQFQNNGVVDDSQLPKDRFSAERLKGVDSTLKIQPAKLEDSAVYLCASSLILADHTYEQYFGPGTRLTVT.

The gene calls are TRBV7-8 and TRBJ2-2, with 7 positions matching TRBD2. V shed 6 bases and J 5 bases; nucleotides not matched to a gene: 3. The CDR3 is 13 amino acids. CDR1 and CDR2 (germline): SGHVS, FQNEAQ. The CDR3 spells CASSYGGTGELFF. Written as DNA, the CDR3 is TGTGCCAGCAGTTACGGGGGGACCGGGGAGCTGTTTTTT.

The chain links TRBV5-8 to TRBJ2-3; TRBD2 aligns across 14 bases. Germline V gene data show CDR1 as SGHTS and CDR2 as YDEGEE. The CDR3 consists of 18 residues. The V gene end was trimmed by 5 bases and the J gene end by 7 bases; junction bases not matched to a gene: 15. CDR3 DNA sequence: TGTGCCAGCAGATTCGGACTAGCGGGGGGATATTCACTTAATACGCAGTATTTT. Amino acids: CASRFGLAGGYSLNTQYF. The full variable domain, in which reference TRBV5-8 and TRBJ2-3 provide the parts outside the CDR3, is EAGVTQSPTHLIKTRGQQATLRCSPISGHTSVYWYQQALGLGLQFLLWYDEGEERNRGNFPPRFSGRQFPNYSSELNVNALELEDSALYLCASRFGLAGGYSLNTQYFGPGTRLTVL.

V usage is TRBV5-4 and J usage is TRBJ1-2, with a possible D match to TRBD1 (6 bases). The CDR3 consists of 14 residues. Germline V gene sequence: CDR1 SGHNT, CDR2 YYREEE (reference sequence). V shed 5 bases and J shed 1 base, with 12 bases lying between them. DNA of the CDR3: TGTGCCAGCAGAAGGGCAGGGGTTAACTATGGCTACACCTTC. Its translation is CASRRAGVNYGYTF.

The genes are TRBV19 and TRBJ2-1, with TRBD1 matching over 11 bases. Germline V CDR1 and CDR2: LNHDA, SQIVND (reference sequence). The CDR3 spans 15 residues. After removal of 3 bases from V and 8 bases from J, the junction contained 6 bases not matched to a gene. The CDR3 protein is CASSIRDRGNHEQFF. The CDR3 bases are TGTGCCAGTAGTATCCGGGACAGGGGGAATCATGAGCAGTTCTTC.

The V gene is TRBV9, the J gene TRBJ2-3; 9 bases agree with TRBD2. The V and J ends lost 5 bases and 0 bases, in that order; junction bases with no gene match: 7. The CDR3 is 16 amino acids. Germline V CDR1 and CDR2: SGDLS, YYNGEE. The CDR3 coding sequence is TGTGCCAGCAGTCCGAGCGGGGGGACTAGCACAGATACGCAGTATTTT. The encoded protein is CASSPSGGTSTDTQYF.

This chain uses TRBV9 with TRBJ2-3, with 8 bases identical to TRBD2. Germline V gene sequence: CDR1 SGDLS, CDR2 YYNGEE. J lost 1 base, V lost 3 bases, and 4 bases had no gene match. This CDR3 comprises 15 residues. The CDR3 here is CASSARGGGTDTQYF. The CDR3 DNA follows: TGTGCCAGCAGCGCCCGGGGGGGCGGCACAGATACGCAGTATTTT.

The chain couples TRBV6-2 or TRBV6-3 to TRBJ2-4; a weak D match, TRBD2 (5 bases). The CDR3 has 16 residues. Germline CDR1 and CDR2: MNHEY and SVGEGT. The germline V and J ends were trimmed by 4 bases and 0 bases, with 13 bases remaining between them. The chain's CDR3 is CASSLLRELAKNIQYF. CDR3 nucleotide sequence: TGTGCCAGCAGTTTGCTGAGGGAGCTAGCCAAAAACATTCAGTACTTC.

The chain recombines TRBV12-3 or TRBV12-4 with TRBJ1-1; 8 bases fit TRBD1. The junction had 8 bases not matched to a gene; V was cut back by 7 bases and J by 7 bases. The CDR3 is 13 residues long. The DNA for the CDR3 is TGTGCCAGCACTAAGGACAGGGTGGGTGAAGCTTTCTTT. It yields the protein CASTKDRVGEAFF.

This chain connects TRBV29-1 to TRBJ1-2; D is possibly TRBD1 (5 bases). The CDR3 has 12 amino acids. Germline CDR1 is SQVTM and CDR2 is ANQGSEA. V shed 6 bases and J shed 4 bases, with 12 bases lying between them. CDR3 loop: CSVHGTIYGYTF. The CDR3 bases are TGCAGCGTCCACGGGACTATCTATGGCTACACCTTC.

The J gene is TRBJ2-4, the V gene TRBV18; D is possibly TRBD1 (5 bases). Germline CDR1 is KGHSH and CDR2 is LQKENI. Trimming stripped 2 bases from V and 9 bases from J, with 14 bases between. The CDR3 sequence is 14 residues long. The CDR3 here is CASSPDRWIGIQYF. The CDR3 nucleotides are TGTGCCAGCTCACCAGACAGATGGATCGGCATTCAGTACTTC.

V and J are TRBV6-1 and TRBJ2-1, with D possibly TRBD1 on 5 matching bases. Trimming pared 4 bases from V and 8 bases from J, leaving 21 bases between. The CDR3 is 16 amino acids. Germline CDR1 reads MNHNS; CDR2 reads SASEGT. The DNA for the CDR3 is TGTGCCAGCAGTGGACCGGACACACCAGCCCAATATGAGCAGTTCTTC. It codes for CASSGPDTPAQYEQFF.

The chain couples TRBV2 to TRBJ1-1, with unresolved D. This CDR3 region has 14 residues. V was shortened by 4 bases and J by 0 bases, with 9 bases between the two germline ends. Germline values: CDR1 SNHLY, CDR2 FYNNEI. The DNA for the CDR3 is TGTGCCAGCAGTGGGCAGACTCTGAACACTGAAGCTTTCTTT. Translated, it gives CASSGQTLNTEAFF.

The chain combines TRBV11-2 with TRBJ1-4, with D unresolved. V was cut by 3 bases and J by 1 base, with 9 bases left in between. The CDR3 runs 15 residues. Per the germline V gene, CDR1 is SGHAT and CDR2 is FQNNGV. The CDR3 spells CASSFNSLTNEKLFF. The CDR3 DNA reads as TGTGCCAGCAGCTTTAATTCTTTAACTAATGAAAAACTGTTTTTT.

The V and J genes are TRBV2 and TRBJ1-2; D is possibly TRBD1 (5 bases). The CDR3 runs 12 residues. The germline V gene encodes CDR1 SNHLY and CDR2 FYNNEI. V dropped 7 bases and J dropped 6 bases, with 12 bases sitting between them. In DNA, the CDR3 is TGTGCCAGCACAGAGATGGGGCATGGCTACACCTTC. Translating it yields CASTEMGHGYTF.

This rearrangement joins TRBV18 to TRBJ1-3; unclear D gene. CDR3 length: 16 residues. Trimming stripped 0 bases from V and 0 bases from J, with 9 bases between. The germline CDR1 and CDR2 sequences are KGHSH and LQKENI. CDR3 sequence (DNA): TGTGCCAGCTCACCACCCGGGTTAAGCTCTGGAAACACCATATATTTT. Amino acids: CASSPPGLSSGNTIYF.